This passage covers 27 T cell receptor beta chains from one sample sequenced in a study of CD8+CD57+ T cells in acquired aplastic anemia. The template for TCR beta VDJ and CDR3 sequence profiling was genomic DNA. TCRdb called the reads again in MiXCR, with one record for every CDR3 protein. The table shows about 160,000 distinct CDR3 sequences, with around 40% occurring only once. Sequenced input: sorted CD4+, CD8+, or CD8+CD57+ T cells (not recorded which) from PBMCs. The receptors stem from a human donor in good health.

The rearrangement joins TRBV7-8 to TRBJ2-7; 7 positions agree with TRBD2. The ends lost 3 bases at V and 2 bases at J; junction bases unmatched: 7. Germline CDR1 and CDR2: SGHVS and FQNEAQ. The CDR3 runs to 15 residues. The CDR3 loop is CASSLILGGPYEQYF. The CDR3 DNA is TGTGCCAGCAGCTTGATCCTGGGAGGGCCCTACGAGCAGTACTTC.

The count of this clonotype is one. V gene TRBV24-1 combines with J gene TRBJ2-3; 7 bases agree with TRBD2. Germline CDR1 is KGHDR and CDR2 is SFDVKD. V shed 5 bases and J 6 bases; nucleotides not matched to a gene: 4. CDR3 size: 13 residues. The CDR3 spells CATSGGLGDTQYF. CDR3 bases: TGTGCCACCAGTGGTGGACTAGGGGATACGCAGTATTTT.

At least ten counts were recorded for this clonotype. The V and J genes are TRBV6-5 and TRBJ2-7; D may correspond to TRBD1 or TRBD2 (5 bases each). V was clipped by 2 bases and J by 2 bases, with 13 bases between them. The CDR3 spans 15 residues. Looked up from germline, CDR1 is MNHEY and CDR2 is SVGAGI. The CDR3 coding sequence is TGTGCCAGCAGTTACGCCGGGACCGAACCCTACGAGCAGTACTTC. Translated: CASSYAGTEPYEQYF.

The sample holds many counts of this clonotype. The chain's CDR3 is CASSSTSFGNTIYF. CDR3 bases: TGTGCCAGCAGCTCAACCTCCTTCGGAAACACCATATATTTT. The rearrangement links TRBV11-1 to TRBJ1-3, with D uncertain. The CDR3 loop spans 14 amino acids. The germline V and J ends were trimmed by 4 bases and 4 bases, with 11 bases remaining between them. Looked up from germline, CDR1 is SGHAT and CDR2 is FQDESV (reference sequence).

This chain connects TRBV27 to TRBJ1-1; D perhaps matches TRBD1 (5 bases). The V and J ends lost 5 bases and 2 bases respectively, with 15 bases between them. Germline assignment: CDR1 MNHEY and CDR2 SMNVEV (reference sequence). The CDR3 contains 15 residues. The CDR3 sequence: CASSSGARLNTEAFF. CDR3 in DNA: TGTGCCAGCAGTAGTGGGGCTCGACTTAACACTGAAGCTTTCTTT.

The gene calls are TRBV7-2 and TRBJ2-7; 7 nucleotides line up with TRBD2. Per the germline V gene, CDR1 is SGHTA and CDR2 is FQGNSA. V lost 0 bases, J lost 3 bases, and 8 bases stayed unmatched. This CDR3 comprises 16 residues. The chain's CDR3 is CASSLALGGVGYEQYF. CDR3 coding DNA: TGTGCCAGCAGCTTAGCGCTGGGGGGGGTCGGCTACGAGCAGTACTTC.

For the CDR3, the DNA is TGCAGTGCTAGAGATAGACAGGCGAGCTCCTACGAGCAGTACTTC. This translates into CSARDRQASSYEQYF. The J gene is TRBJ2-7, the V gene TRBV20-1, with TRBD1 as a possible D gene (6 bases). Germline V gene data show CDR1 as DFQATT and CDR2 as SNEGSKA (reference sequence). Trimming cost V 0 bases and J 0 bases, with 12 bases left between them. The CDR3 has 15 residues.

This chain links TRBV20-1 with TRBJ2-7, with D hard to call. Trimming shortened V by 4 bases and J by 0 bases, and 7 bases separated the two germline ends. The CDR3 extends over 12 amino acids. CDR1 and CDR2 from the germline V gene are DFQATT and SNEGSKA (reference sequence). The CDR3 nucleotides are TGCAGTGCTAACCAGAACTCCTACGAGCAGTACTTC. Protein: CSANQNSYEQYF.

Turning to this clonotype: This may be a read error: a much more frequent sequence differs by one nucleotide. The rearrangement links TRBV9 to TRBJ2-4, with TRBD1 matching 7 bases. The CDR3 is 15 amino acids. Germline V gene data show CDR1 as SGDLS and CDR2 as YYNGEE. V lost 0 bases and J lost 11; bases outside the gene matches: 11. The CDR3 reads CASSVVGGSNNFQYF. CDR3 in DNA: TGTGCCAGCAGCGTAGTAGGGGGCAGTAACAACTTTCAGTACTTC.

Many counts were recorded for this clonotype. The chain couples TRBV19 to TRBJ1-1; D not resolved. The V end was cut by 2 bases, the J end by 5 bases, with 3 bases between. Germline CDR1 reads LNHDA; CDR2 reads SQIVND (reference sequence). This CDR3 contains 11 residues. The CDR3 DNA follows: TGTGCCAGTAGTATATTTACTGAAGCTTTCTTT. Translated: CASSIFTEAFF.

With regard to this clonotype: One end of the junction does not line up with germline, which may come from a read error. The chain is built from TRBV11-2 and TRBJ1-5; 7 positions agree with TRBD1. Germline CDR1 and CDR2: SGHAT and FQNNGV. The CDR3 is 15 residues long. The DNA of the CDR3 is TGTGCCTGCAGCTTAGATTGGGGACAGAGTCAGCCCCAGCATTTT. Translating it yields CACSLDWGQSQPQHF.

The chain carries TRBV7-6 and TRBJ1-1, with 10 bases lining up with TRBD1. Germline trimming cut 2 bases from V and 2 bases from J; bases unmatched to any gene: 11. Germline V CDR1 and CDR2: SGHVS, FNYEAQ. The CDR3 covers 18 residues. The CDR3 nucleotides are TGTGCCAGCAGCTTATTTGGGAGACAGGGGGCATTAAACACTGAAGCTTTCTTT. Its translation: CASSLFGRQGALNTEAFF.

The genes are TRBV5-4 and TRBJ1-6, with D possibly being TRBD1 (6 bases). The CDR3 consists of 16 residues. CDR1 is SGHNT and CDR2 is YYREEE in the germline V gene (reference sequence). Trimming removed 0 bases from V and 9 bases from J, with 16 bases in between. CDR3 sequence (DNA): TGTGCCAGCAGCTTGGCCAGGGGCGCGGGTGGTTCACCCCTCCACTTT. It translates to CASSLARGAGGSPLHF.

This clonotype was picked up one time. The genes are TRBV6-2 or TRBV6-3 and TRBJ1-1; a weak D match, TRBD1 (5 bases). Germline V gene sequence: CDR1 MNHEY, CDR2 SVGEGT. V was pared by 4 bases and J by 4 bases, with 16 bases between. The CDR3 contains 15 residues. CDR3 in DNA: TGTGCCAGCAGTTTCAAACAGGAGGGAGGCACTGAAGCTTTCTTT. Translated, it gives CASSFKQEGGTEAFF.

The DNA for the CDR3 is TGTGCCAGCTCACCACAGGAGGCTAAGGACGAGCAGTACTTC. Translation gives CASSPQEAKDEQYF. The gene calls are TRBV18 and TRBJ2-7; D is perhaps TRBD2 (5 bases). The CDR3 length is 14 residues. Germline V lookup: CDR1 KGHSH, CDR2 LQKENI. V was shortened by 1 base and J by 5 bases, with 12 bases between the two germline ends.

Comments on this clonotype: No conserved phenylalanine or tryptophan is present at the end of the CDR3, so a read error is the likely explanation. The DNA is omitted, as the CDR3 cannot be located on it reliably, and the CDR3 follows TCRdb's listing. This chain links TRBV7-3 with TRBJ1-1. A total of 13 residues make up the CDR3, ends included. Germline assignment: CDR1 SGHTA and CDR2 FQGTGA. CDR3 loop: CASSADSGRADRA.

This clonotype has at least ten counts. V gene TRBV2 combines with J gene TRBJ1-5; perhaps TRBD1 as D (5 bases). The CDR3 consists of 15 residues. Germline V gene sequence: CDR1 SNHLY, CDR2 FYNNEI. Trimming stripped 7 bases from V and 7 bases from J, with 20 bases between. Here the CDR3 DNA reads TGTGCCAGCACGCCCGCAGGGAAGGGGAGCCAGCCCCAGCATTTT. This sequence encodes CASTPAGKGSQPQHF.

The rearrangement joins TRBV5-1 to TRBJ2-3; D tentatively reads TRBD1 or TRBD2 (5 bases each). V lost 0 bases and J lost 1, with 12 bases in between. The CDR3 is 16 amino acids. CDR1 and CDR2 (germline): SGHRS, YFSETQ. CDR3 region: CASSLVGGERTDTQYF. The CDR3 DNA follows: TGCGCCAGCAGCTTGGTTGGGGGAGAGCGCACAGATACGCAGTATTTT.

This clonotype has at least ten counts. V is TRBV20-1 and J is TRBJ2-5; tentatively, D is TRBD2 (5 bases). CDR3 size: 13 residues. Germline values: CDR1 DFQATT, CDR2 SNEGSKA (reference sequence). Trimming pared 6 bases from V and 5 bases from J, leaving 16 bases between. The CDR3 region has the DNA TGCAGTGCCGGACCCGACTATGGGGAGACCCAGTACTTC. This translates into CSAGPDYGETQYF.

This clonotype was seen many times. The chain recombines TRBV5-1 with TRBJ2-1; 7 positions match TRBD1. The CDR3 loop spans 12 amino acids. V lost 5 bases to trimming and J lost 4 bases; unmatched junction nucleotides: 0. Germline loops: CDR1 SGHRS, CDR2 YFSETQ. CDR3 coding DNA: TGCGCCAGCAGACAGGGGTACAATGAGCAGTTCTTC. It encodes CASRQGYNEQFF.

This clonotype appeared many times. The chain carries TRBV20-1 and TRBJ2-3; 9 bases are a match to TRBD2. The ends lost 4 bases at V and 2 bases at J; junction bases unmatched: 4. Germline V lookup: CDR1 DFQATT, CDR2 SNEGSKA (reference sequence). This CDR3 is 14 amino acids long. This CDR3 reads CSAKERGATDTQYF. The DNA of the CDR3 is TGCAGTGCTAAAGAGCGGGGGGCCACAGATACGCAGTATTTT.

Only one count was recorded for this clonotype. A much larger clonotype is one base distant, so this may be a read error. This rearrangement joins TRBV10-3 to TRBJ1-2; tentative D call: TRBD1 (5 bases). Germline-derived CDR1 and CDR2 are ENHRY and SYGVKD. Trimming removed 5 bases at V and 8 bases at J, with 21 bases between. The CDR3 is made up of 15 amino acids. The CDR3 sequence is CAISTLGGGRGGYTF. CDR3 coding DNA: TGTGCCATCAGTACCCTCGGGGGAGGCCGGGGGGGCTACACCTTC.

There are many counts of this clonotype. The rearrangement joins TRBV12-5 to TRBJ1-2; 8 nucleotides agree with TRBD1. CDR1 LGHNT and CDR2 FRNRAP come from the germline V gene. CDR3 size: 18 residues. Trimming removed 7 bases from V and 3 bases from J; junction bases left unmatched: 19. The CDR3, as DNA: TGTGCTAGTGCCTTTGGCGCCGGGTCAGGGGGCCCCCACTATGGCTACACCTTC. It codes for CASAFGAGSGGPHYGYTF.

This clonotype was detected a few times. The CDR3 nucleotides read TGTGCCAGCAGCTGGGGACGGCAAGAGACCCAGTACTTC. Encoded protein: CASSWGRQETQYF. V is TRBV7-2 and J is TRBJ2-5; the D gene could be TRBD1 or TRBD2 (5 bases each). The CDR3 runs 13 residues. V shed 4 bases and J shed 2 bases, with 8 bases lying between them. Germline values: CDR1 SGHTA, CDR2 FQGNSA. The entire variable domain, with the rest obtained from reference TRBV7-2 and TRBJ2-5, is as follows: GAGVSQSPSNKVTEKGKDVELRCDPISGHTALYWYRQSLGQGLEFLIYFQGNSAPDKSGLPSDRFSAERTGGSVSTLTIQRTQQEDSAVYLCASSWGRQETQYFGPGTRLLVL.

This sequence joins TRBV7-2 and TRBJ2-6, with D tentatively TRBD2 (5 bases). There are 13 residues in the CDR3. V dropped 5 bases and J dropped 5 bases, with 7 bases sitting between them. Germline CDR1 is SGHTA and CDR2 is FQGNSA. The CDR3 loop reads CASSPGRANVLTF. CDR3 DNA sequence: TGTGCCAGCAGCCCCGGGAGGGCCAACGTCCTGACTTTC. Together with reference TRBV7-2 and TRBJ2-6, the CDR3 gives the full variable domain: GAGVSQSPSNKVTEKGKDVELRCDPISGHTALYWYRQSLGQGLEFLIYFQGNSAPDKSGLPSDRFSAERTGGSVSTLTIQRTQQEDSAVYLCASSPGRANVLTFGAGSRLTVL.

The chain uses TRBV7-2 and TRBJ2-5; D is ambiguous. Trimming stripped 7 bases from V and 6 bases from J, with 9 bases between. This CDR3 contains 11 residues. Germline V gives CDR1 SGHTA, CDR2 FQGNSA. CDR3 region: CASTPQQTQYF. CDR3 DNA sequence: TGTGCCAGCACCCCCCAGCAGACCCAGTACTTC.

The chain carries TRBV3-1 and TRBJ2-5; perhaps D is TRBD1 or TRBD2 (5 bases each). The CDR3 sequence is 13 residues long. With 4 bases removed from V and 9 bases from J, the gap between germline ends came to 15 bases. CDR1 and CDR2 from the germline V gene are LGHDT and YNNKEL (reference sequence). The CDR3: CASSPATVGAQYF. CDR3 in DNA: TGTGCCAGCAGCCCAGCCACTGTGGGGGCCCAGTACTTC.